This TCR beta chain appears in the sequencing data of a study of blood T cell repertoires in COVID-19. Assay used: immunoSEQ multiplex PCR; TCRdb lists only in-frame clones, some missing. The sample carries 430,000 or so clones, around nine tenths recorded once. The sample taken for sequencing was peripheral blood. The source of this sequence is a man aged 18 to 30 with COVID-19, enrolled during active disease.

The CDR3 sequence: CASAGLAGDMDEQFF. The CDR3 DNA follows: TGTGCCAGCGCCGGACTAGCGGGAGATATGGATGAGCAGTTCTTC. The chain recombines TRBV18 with TRBJ2-1, with 13 bases fitting TRBD2. The length of the CDR3 is 15 residues. V was clipped by 8 bases and J by 8 bases; unmatched bases: 9. Germline V gene data show CDR1 as KGHSH and CDR2 as LQKENI. The full variable domain, its missing parts supplied by reference TRBV18 and TRBJ2-1, is NAGVMQNPRHLVRRRGQEARLRCSPMKGHSHVYWYRQLPEEGLKFMVYLQKENIIDESGMPKERFSAEFPKEGPSILRIQQVVRGDSAAYFCASAGLAGDMDEQFFGPGTRLTVL.